This T cell receptor beta chain was sequenced for a study of T cell responses to AZD1222 COVID-19 vaccine. The wider study: Investigators merged groups given second doses at roughly 4 or roughly 12 weeks. General study results and limits: Seropositive at baseline were only a handful of AZD1222 recipients. Nearly half of unique spike-specific TCRs reportedly avoided B.1.351 and B.1.1.7 mutated regions.

Produced via immunoSEQ multiplex PCR; TCRdb's table is partial and in-frame only. Among some 130,000 clones listed, around four fifths were seen once. V dropped 5 bases and J dropped 5 bases, with 15 bases sitting between them. The CDR3 spans 14 residues. Per the germline V gene, CDR1 is SGHTA and CDR2 is FQGTGA. As concerns this clone: Its antigen is undetermined.

Sequenced material: peripheral blood, taken on day 0 of AZD1222 vaccination. The source of this sequence is an adult in good health. The chain uses TRBV7-3 and TRBJ2-5; possibly TRBD1 or TRBD2 for D (6 bases each). The CDR3 coding sequence is TGTGCCAGCAGCCACGGTCGGGGGCAGGAGACCCAGTACTTC. This sequence encodes CASSHGRGQETQYF. Looking up the rest from reference TRBV7-3 and TRBJ2-5 gives the full variable domain: GAGVSQTPSNKVTEKGKYVELRCDPISGHTALYWYRQSLGQGPEFLIYFQGTGAADDSGLPNDRFFAVRPEGSVSTLKIQRTERGDSAVYLCASSHGRGQETQYFGPGTRLLVL.